This TCR beta chain was captured by sequencing in a study of T-cell reconstitution after alpha-beta-depleted transplantation in children (dated by TCRdb to about 2016). As for the study more broadly: The study quantitatively tracked T-cell immune reconstitution after TCRalphabeta/CD19-depleted allogeneic hematopoietic cell transplantation in children using TCR repertoire profiling. Study-wide conclusions, independent of this receptor: In some patients, the high TCRbeta diversity seen at day 60 was put down to recipient T cells and intrathymic progenitors that had survived conditioning. Hyperexpanded clone frequencies declined over subsequent months; after one year, T-cell counts and TCRbeta diversity were mostly attributed to newly produced T cells. The apparently early recovery of alphabetaT-cell counts about two months after transplant reportedly depended on only several hundred rapidly expanded clones that came from non-depleted graft cells.

V drops 2 bases and J drops 6 bases, leaving 10 bases in between. From the germline V gene, CDR1 is MNHEY and CDR2 is SVGEGT. Its CDR3 holds 13 amino acids, cysteine through phenylalanine. Only the CDR3 region is kept as DNA, spanning 39 bases read in frame from base 1. Libraries were built with PCR. The reads were generated on an Illumina HiSeq 2500. Molecular barcoding was employed in the preparation of TCR libraries, with unique molecular identifiers being used to normalize TCRbeta repertoire quantification. TCRdb reprocessing: public reads trimmed at Q25 with fastp, clones called with MiXCR, in-frame beta chains kept. CDR3 protein duplicates are merged, each entry listing the most common genes and DNA. The sample table records some 600,000 distinct CDR3 sequences; 10% to 15% of these occur just once. Approximately 2% of the sample rests with the top ten. The treatment or condition label, as the study defines it: allogeneic hematopoietic cell transplantation with graft depleted of TCRalphabeta T cells and CD19 B cells. Transplant recipients were children who received TCRalphabeta/CD19-depleted allogeneic hematopoietic cell grafts.

In the case of this clonotype: This receptor's antigen is unknown. It has no much larger one-base neighbor in the sample; base qualities were not kept.

The specimen was PBMCs, mostly from graft donor cells, collected 360 days after TCRalphabeta/CD19-depleted stem cell transplant. The chain links TRBV6-2 or TRBV6-3 with TRBJ1-2; a weak D assignment points to TRBD1 (5 bases agree). This TCR was recovered from a male patient between 5 and 17 years old who had a stem cell transplant for acute myeloid leukemia, so the T cells may come from the graft donor. The CDR3 amino acid sequence is: CASSYGRENGYTF. The DNA is TGTGCCAGCAGTTACGGCAGGGAGAATGGCTACACCTTC.